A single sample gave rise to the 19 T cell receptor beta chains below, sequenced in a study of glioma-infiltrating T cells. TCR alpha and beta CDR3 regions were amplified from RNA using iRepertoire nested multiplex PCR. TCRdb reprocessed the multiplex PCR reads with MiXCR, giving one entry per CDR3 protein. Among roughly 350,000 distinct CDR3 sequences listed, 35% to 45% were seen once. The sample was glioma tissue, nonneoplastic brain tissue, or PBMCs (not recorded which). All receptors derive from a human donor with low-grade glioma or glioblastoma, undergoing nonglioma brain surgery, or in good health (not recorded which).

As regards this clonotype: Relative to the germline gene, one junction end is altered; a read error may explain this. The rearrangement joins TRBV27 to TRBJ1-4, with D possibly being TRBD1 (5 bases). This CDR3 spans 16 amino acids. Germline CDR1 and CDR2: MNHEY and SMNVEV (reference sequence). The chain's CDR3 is CSSSLSYRRGNEKLFF. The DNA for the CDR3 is TGTTCCAGCAGCCTATCTTACAGAAGGGGTAATGAAAAACTGTTTTTT.

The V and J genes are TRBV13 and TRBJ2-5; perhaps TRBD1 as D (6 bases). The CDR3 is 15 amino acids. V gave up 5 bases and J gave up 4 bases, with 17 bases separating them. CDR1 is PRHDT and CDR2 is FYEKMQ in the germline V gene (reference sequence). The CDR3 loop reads CASSVYAGVRETQYF. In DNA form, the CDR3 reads TGTGCCAGCAGCGTCTACGCAGGGGTCAGAGAGACCCAGTACTTC.

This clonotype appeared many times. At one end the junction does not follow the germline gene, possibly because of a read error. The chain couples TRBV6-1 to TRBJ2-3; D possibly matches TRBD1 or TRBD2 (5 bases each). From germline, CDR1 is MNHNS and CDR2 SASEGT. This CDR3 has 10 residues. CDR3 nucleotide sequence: TGTGCCAGCAGTGCTTTACTAGGGGATTTT. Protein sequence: CASSALLGDF.

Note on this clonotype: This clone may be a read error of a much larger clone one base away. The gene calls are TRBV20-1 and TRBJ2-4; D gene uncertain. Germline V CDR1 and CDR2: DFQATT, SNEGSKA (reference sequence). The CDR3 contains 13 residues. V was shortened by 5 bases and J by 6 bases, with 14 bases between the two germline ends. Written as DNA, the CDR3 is TGCAGTGCTGACGAGAGTTTCGGAAACATTCAGTACTTC. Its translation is CSADESFGNIQYF.

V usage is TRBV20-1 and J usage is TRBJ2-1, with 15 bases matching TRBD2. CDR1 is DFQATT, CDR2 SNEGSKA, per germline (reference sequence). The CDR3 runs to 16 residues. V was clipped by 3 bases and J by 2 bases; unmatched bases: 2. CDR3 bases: TGCAGTGCTAGCGGGACTAGCGGGAGGCCCTACAATGAGCAGTTCTTC. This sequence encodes CSASGTSGRPYNEQFF.

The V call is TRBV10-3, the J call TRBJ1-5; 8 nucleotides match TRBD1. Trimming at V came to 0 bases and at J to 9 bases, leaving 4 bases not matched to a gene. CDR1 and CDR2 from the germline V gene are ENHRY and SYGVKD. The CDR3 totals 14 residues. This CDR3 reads CAISESDRGRPQHF. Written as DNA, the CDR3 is TGTGCCATCAGTGAGTCAGACAGGGGCAGGCCCCAGCATTTT.

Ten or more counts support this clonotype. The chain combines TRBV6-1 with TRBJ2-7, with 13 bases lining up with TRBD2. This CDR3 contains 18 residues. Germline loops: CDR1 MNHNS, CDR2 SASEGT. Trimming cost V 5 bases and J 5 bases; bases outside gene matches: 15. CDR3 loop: CASSSYYPRTSGGDEQYF. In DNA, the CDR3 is TGTGCCAGCAGTTCATATTATCCAAGGACTAGCGGGGGCGACGAGCAGTACTTC.

CDR3 region: CASSPSGQGDSPLHF. For the CDR3, the DNA is TGTGCCAGCAGTCCGTCGGGACAGGGAGATTCACCCCTCCACTTT. The rearrangement joins TRBV12-3 or TRBV12-4 to TRBJ1-6; TRBD1 matches at 9 bases. V lost 5 bases to trimming and J lost 8 bases; unmatched junction nucleotides: 7. This CDR3 spans 15 amino acids.

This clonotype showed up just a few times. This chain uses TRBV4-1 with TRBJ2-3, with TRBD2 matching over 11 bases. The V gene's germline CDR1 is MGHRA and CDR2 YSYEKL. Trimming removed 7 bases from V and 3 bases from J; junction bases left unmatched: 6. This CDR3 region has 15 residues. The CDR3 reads CASTLAGVSTDTQYF. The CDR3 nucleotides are TGCGCCAGCACACTAGCGGGAGTCAGTACAGATACGCAGTATTTT.

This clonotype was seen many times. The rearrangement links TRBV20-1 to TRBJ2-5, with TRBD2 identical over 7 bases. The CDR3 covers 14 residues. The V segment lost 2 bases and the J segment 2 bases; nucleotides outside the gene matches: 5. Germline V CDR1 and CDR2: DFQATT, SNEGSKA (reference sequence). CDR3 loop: CSARSSGIQETQYF. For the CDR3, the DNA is TGCAGTGCTAGATCGAGCGGGATACAAGAGACCCAGTACTTC.

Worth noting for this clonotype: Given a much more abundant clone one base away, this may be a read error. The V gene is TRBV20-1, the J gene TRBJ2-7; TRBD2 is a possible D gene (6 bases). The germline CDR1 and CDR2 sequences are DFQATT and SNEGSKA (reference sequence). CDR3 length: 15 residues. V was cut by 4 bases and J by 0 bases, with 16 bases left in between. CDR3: CSAIEGGVGSYEQYF. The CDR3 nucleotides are TGCAGTGCTATAGAGGGAGGTGTAGGCTCCTACGAGCAGTACTTC.

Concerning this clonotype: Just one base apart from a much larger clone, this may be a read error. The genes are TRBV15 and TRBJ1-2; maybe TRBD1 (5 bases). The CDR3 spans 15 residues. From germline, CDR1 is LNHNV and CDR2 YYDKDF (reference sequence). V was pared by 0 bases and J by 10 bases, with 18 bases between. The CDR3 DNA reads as TGTGCCACCAGCAGAGATCGCGGGACGGGTACCGACTACACCTTC. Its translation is CATSRDRGTGTDYTF.

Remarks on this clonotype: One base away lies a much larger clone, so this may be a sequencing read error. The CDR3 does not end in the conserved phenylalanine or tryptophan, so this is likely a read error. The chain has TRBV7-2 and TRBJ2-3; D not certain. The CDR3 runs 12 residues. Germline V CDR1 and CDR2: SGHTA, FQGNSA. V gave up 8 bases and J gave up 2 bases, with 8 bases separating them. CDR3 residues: CASATLTDTQYL. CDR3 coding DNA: TGTGCCAGCGCGACCCTCACAGATACGCAGTATCTT.

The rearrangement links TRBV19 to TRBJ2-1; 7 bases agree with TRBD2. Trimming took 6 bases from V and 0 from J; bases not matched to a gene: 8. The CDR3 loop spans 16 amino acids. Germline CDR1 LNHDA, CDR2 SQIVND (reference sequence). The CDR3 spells CASSSTSASSYNEQFF. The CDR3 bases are TGTGCCAGTAGCTCCACTAGCGCGAGCTCCTACAATGAGCAGTTCTTC.

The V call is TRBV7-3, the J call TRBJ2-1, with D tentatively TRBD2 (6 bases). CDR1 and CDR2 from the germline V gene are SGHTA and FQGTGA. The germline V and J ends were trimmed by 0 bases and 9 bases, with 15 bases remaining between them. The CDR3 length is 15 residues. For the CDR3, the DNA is TGTGCCAGCAGCTTAACGGTTGGGGCGGGGCCTGAGCAGTTCTTC. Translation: CASSLTVGAGPEQFF.

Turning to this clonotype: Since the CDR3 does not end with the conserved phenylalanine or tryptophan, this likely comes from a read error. The CDR3 spells CASSLGAHYEQYL. Here the CDR3 DNA reads TGTGCCAGCAGCTTGGGGGCCCACTACGAGCAGTACCTC. V gene TRBV5-4 combines with J gene TRBJ2-7, with no clear D. V was trimmed by 0 bases and J by 3 bases, leaving 7 bases between them. Germline CDR1 SGHNT, CDR2 YYREEE (reference sequence). The CDR3 consists of 13 residues.

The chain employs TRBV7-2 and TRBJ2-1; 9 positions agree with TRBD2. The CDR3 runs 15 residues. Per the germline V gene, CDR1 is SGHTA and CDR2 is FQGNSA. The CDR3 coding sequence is TGTGCTACCCACCAGCGTCTAGCGGGATTGGGTGAGCAGTTCTTC. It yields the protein CATHQRLAGLGEQFF.

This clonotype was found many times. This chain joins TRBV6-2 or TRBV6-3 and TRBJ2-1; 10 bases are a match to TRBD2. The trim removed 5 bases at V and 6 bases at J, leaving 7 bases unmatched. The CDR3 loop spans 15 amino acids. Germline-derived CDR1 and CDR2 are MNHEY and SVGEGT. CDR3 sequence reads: CASSELAGPGNEQFF. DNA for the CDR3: TGTGCCAGCAGTGAACTAGCGGGACCCGGCAATGAGCAGTTCTTC.

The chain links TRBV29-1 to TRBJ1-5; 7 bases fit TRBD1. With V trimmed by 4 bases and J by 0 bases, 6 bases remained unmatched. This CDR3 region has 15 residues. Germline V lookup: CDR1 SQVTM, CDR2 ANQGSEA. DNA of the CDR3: TGCAGCGTTGGTCAGGGGGGCCATAGCAATCAGCCCCAGCATTTT. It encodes CSVGQGGHSNQPQHF.